Shown below are 4 T cell receptor beta chains from a single sample sequenced in a study of blood T cell repertoires in COVID-19. Libraries were prepared by immunoSEQ multiplex PCR; TCRdb keeps only in-frame clonotypes and omits some of them. The table lists almost 300,000 clones, approximately 86% of them singletons. Source material: peripheral blood. Receptors originate from a man between 65 and 79 years old with acute or convalescent COVID-19.

The chain uses TRBV21-1 and TRBJ1-6; TRBD1, the table's D call, lacks a check against the DNA. TRBV21-1 is a pseudogene locus. This CDR3 contains 15 residues. CDR3 residues: CASSTGYKRNSPLHF. In DNA form, the CDR3 reads TGTGCCAGCAGCACAGGGTATAAGAGAAATTCACCCCTCCACTTT.

The rearrangement joins TRBV9 to TRBJ2-1; 10 bases fit TRBD1. The CDR3 consists of 15 residues. V gave up 4 bases and J gave up 2 bases; unmatched junction bases: 3. CDR1 and CDR2 (germline): SGDLS, YYNGEE. This CDR3 is CASSPGQGAYNEQFF. The CDR3 DNA reads as TGTGCCAGCAGCCCTGGACAGGGGGCCTACAATGAGCAGTTCTTC.

The chain couples TRBV6-5 to TRBJ2-5, with D uncertain. CDR3 size: 14 residues. Germline CDR1 reads MNHEY; CDR2 reads SVGAGI. Trimming removed 6 bases from V and 0 bases from J, with 11 bases in between. The CDR3: CASRSVSYQETQYF. The CDR3 nucleotides are TGTGCCAGCAGAAGCGTTTCGTACCAAGAGACCCAGTACTTC.

This clone appeared a single time. The CDR3 protein is CASSPTVLAKNIQYF. CDR3 DNA sequence: TGTGCCAGCAGCCCCACAGTGCTAGCCAAAAACATTCAGTACTTC. This chain links TRBV7-2 with TRBJ2-4, with D unresolved. The ends were cut back, 5 bases at V and 0 bases at J, with 11 bases in the middle. The CDR3 contains 15 residues. Germline CDR1 SGHTA, CDR2 FQGNSA.